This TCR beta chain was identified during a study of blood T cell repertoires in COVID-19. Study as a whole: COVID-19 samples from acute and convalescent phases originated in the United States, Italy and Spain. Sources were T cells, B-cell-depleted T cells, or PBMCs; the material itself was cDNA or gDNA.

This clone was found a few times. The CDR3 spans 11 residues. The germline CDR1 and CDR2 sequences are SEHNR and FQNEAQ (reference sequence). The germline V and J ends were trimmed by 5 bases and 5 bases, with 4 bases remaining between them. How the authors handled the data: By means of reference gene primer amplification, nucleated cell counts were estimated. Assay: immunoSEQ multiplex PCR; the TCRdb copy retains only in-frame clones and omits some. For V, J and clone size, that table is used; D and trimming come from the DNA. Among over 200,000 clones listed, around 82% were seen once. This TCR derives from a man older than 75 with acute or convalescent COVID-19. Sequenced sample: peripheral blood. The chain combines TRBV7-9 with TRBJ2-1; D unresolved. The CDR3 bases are TGTGCCAGCAGCCAAAACAATGAGCAGTTCTTC. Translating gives CASSQNNEQFF.